One T cell receptor beta chain is described in this entry. In the authors' methods: Quantification of nucleated cells was approximated via reference gene primer amplification. Clones were read by immunoSEQ multiplex PCR, and TCRdb kept only the in-frame ones, dropping some. That table gives V, J and clone size, and the DNA gave D and trimming. This table has 90,000 to 100,000 clones, around 80% appearing once. This sample is drawn from a study of blood T cell repertoires in COVID-19. Study-wide background: Italy, Spain and the United States were the sources of the convalescent and acute COVID-19 samples. The cDNA or gDNA used as material had been derived from T cells, B-cell-depleted T cells, or PBMCs.

Germline V lookup: CDR1 SGHTA, CDR2 FQGNSA. V was pared by 5 bases and J by 7 bases, with 9 bases of the junction left unmatched. This CDR3 has 15 residues. The receptor was isolated from a man aged 65 to 85 with acute or convalescent COVID-19. What was sequenced was peripheral blood. The V gene is TRBV7-2, the J gene TRBJ2-1; 9 bases match TRBD1. CDR3 residues: CASSAQGQGMNEQFF. CDR3 nucleotides: TGTGCCAGCAGCGCCCAGGGACAGGGTATGAATGAGCAGTTCTTC.